The next 9 T cell receptor beta chains were all read from a single sample in a study of cytotoxic CD8 clonotypes in ibrutinib-treated CLL. Method: immunoSEQ multiplex PCR; TCRdb's copy keeps in-frame clones and lacks some. The data hold around 200,000 clones, with 65% to 80% observed a single time. Sequenced material: PBMCs, taken after 12 months of ibrutinib treatment. All receptors derive from a human donor with chronic lymphocytic leukemia.

This chain links TRBV7-3 with TRBJ2-7, with D perhaps assigned TRBD1 or TRBD2 (5 bases each). Germline V gene data show CDR1 as SGHTA and CDR2 as FQGTGA. Trimming removed 5 bases from V and 3 bases from J, with 14 bases in between. The CDR3 length is 14 residues. CDR3 sequence: CASSRGPRGYEQYF. CDR3 nucleotides: TGTGCCAGCAGCAGGGGACCTCGGGGCTACGAGCAGTACTTC.

CDR3 sequence reads: CASSYPPGGNTEAFF. The DNA for the CDR3 is TGTGCCAGCAGCTACCCACCGGGGGGGAACACTGAAGCTTTCTTT. This chain uses TRBV6-6 with TRBJ1-1; a weak D match, TRBD1 (5 bases). The CDR3 covers 15 residues. The ends were cut back, 6 bases at V and 1 base at J, with 15 bases in the middle. In germline, CDR1 is MNHNY, CDR2 SVGAGI (reference sequence).

This clone was observed a few times. This chain links TRBV28 with TRBJ1-1; the D gene is possibly TRBD1 (5 bases). CDR1 and CDR2 (germline): MDHEN, SYDVKM. Between the trimmed V and J ends, which lost 4 bases and 7 bases, there was a span of 16 bases. CDR3 length: 14 residues. The CDR3 protein is CASSSGGGKDEAFF. In nucleotides, the CDR3 is TGTGCCAGCAGTTCCGGGGGAGGGAAGGATGAAGCTTTCTTT.

The rearrangement links TRBV4-2 to TRBJ2-7, with 8 bases that match TRBD1. CDR1 is LGHNA and CDR2 is YNFKEQ in the germline V gene. J was trimmed by 6 bases and V by 3 bases; bases with no gene match: 7. The CDR3 extends over 14 amino acids. The CDR3 sequence is CASSHRQGLIEQYF. CDR3 DNA sequence: TGTGCCAGCAGCCACCGACAGGGGTTGATCGAGCAGTACTTC.

The chain carries TRBV7-2 and TRBJ2-5, with 10 nucleotides matching TRBD2. CDR3 size: 18 residues. V trimming: 2 bases; J trimming: 5 bases; junction bases outside the gene matches: 14. Germline V lookup: CDR1 SGHTA, CDR2 FQGNSA. This CDR3 is CASSLPPGRGLASETQYF. CDR3 in DNA: TGTGCCAGCAGCTTACCCCCCGGGCGGGGACTAGCGAGCGAGACCCAGTACTTC.

This chain connects TRBV4-3 to TRBJ2-1, with no clear D. This CDR3 is 15 amino acids long. Deletions cut 5 bases from V and 0 bases from J, with 11 bases between. Germline values: CDR1 LGHNA, CDR2 YSLEER. CDR3 loop: CASSNSVASYNEQFF. The DNA of the CDR3 is TGCGCCAGCAGCAACTCTGTGGCCTCCTACAATGAGCAGTTCTTC.

The chain couples TRBV15 to TRBJ1-1; a weak D match, TRBD1 (5 bases). This CDR3 contains 14 residues. Germline V lookup: CDR1 LNHNV, CDR2 YYDKDF (reference sequence). Trimming cost V 1 base and J 2 bases, with 8 bases left between them. As DNA, the CDR3 is TGTGCCACCAGCAGAGGAAGGGGAAACACTGAAGCTTTCTTT. Translating gives CATSRGRGNTEAFF.

The chain combines TRBV4-2 with TRBJ1-1; D gene ambiguous. V was cut by 5 bases and J by 0 bases, with 13 bases left in between. The CDR3 extends over 15 amino acids. Germline V CDR1 and CDR2: LGHNA, YNFKEQ. The CDR3 bases are TGTGCCAGCAGCGTAAACAGCCTCCTGAACACTGAAGCTTTCTTT. This gives the protein CASSVNSLLNTEAFF.

The J gene is TRBJ2-7, the V gene TRBV27; no clear D. Deletions cut 5 bases from V and 2 bases from J, with 13 bases between. This CDR3 comprises 14 residues. Germline-derived CDR1 and CDR2 are MNHEY and SMNVEV (reference sequence). The CDR3 loop is CASSPQSIPYEQYF. DNA of the CDR3: TGTGCCAGCAGTCCGCAATCAATTCCCTACGAGCAGTACTTC.